This T cell receptor (beta chain) was recovered during a study of T cells in Graves' hyperthyroidism and ophthalmopathy. Turning to the study itself: At the time of initial diagnosis and before any treatment, peripheral blood was collected.

Patients were excluded for uncontrolled infection, other autoimmune disease, pregnancy or lactation. Amplified TCR beta CDR3 regions came from RNA transcripts. Using the HTBI primer set, a first-round RT-PCR was run on the TCR CDR3. Each CDR3 protein gets one entry after TCRdb re-called the multiplex PCR reads with MiXCR. The profile shows over 350,000 distinct CDR3 sequences, about 15% of them singletons. This clonotype was observed at least ten times. Sequencing was performed on blood. This clonotype was obtained from a man aged 18 to 29 with Graves' ophthalmopathy.

The CDR3 sequence is CASSEDRDRGYEQYF. DNA of the CDR3: TGTGCCAGCAGCGAGGACCGGGACAGGGGCTACGAGCAGTACTTC. V and J are TRBV7-9 and TRBJ2-7; the match to TRBD1 covers 10 bases. CDR1 is SEHNR and CDR2 is FQNEAQ in the germline V gene (reference sequence). CDR3 size: 15 residues. Trimming cost V 5 bases and J 3 bases; bases outside gene matches: 7. Combining the CDR3 with reference TRBV7-9 and TRBJ2-7 gives the whole variable domain DTGVSQNPRHKITKRGQNVTFRCDPISEHNRLYWYRQTLGQGPEFLTYFQNEAQLEKSRLLSDRFSAERPKGSFSTLEIQRTEQGDSAMYLCASSEDRDRGYEQYFGPGTRLTVT.